The 12 T cell receptor beta chains below come from one sample, sequenced in a study of T-cell reconstitution after alpha-beta-depleted transplantation in children. TCRbeta library preparation incorporated unique molecular identifiers. TCRdb analysed the PCR reads with MiXCR anew, one entry per CDR3 protein. The sample carries 540,000 or so distinct CDR3 sequences, under 30% recorded once. The sample in question was PBMCs, mostly from graft donor cells, obtained 360 days after TCRalphabeta/CD19-depleted stem cell transplant. Source of these receptors: a boy in the first two years of life who had a stem cell transplant for acute myeloid leukemia, so the T cells may come from the graft donor.

This clonotype was detected a few times. The V and J genes are TRBV12-3 or TRBV12-4 and TRBJ2-7; 8 nucleotides agree with TRBD2. This CDR3 spans 18 amino acids. V dropped 0 bases and J dropped 7; count of bases not matched to a gene: 17. The CDR3 reads CASSLAFSGDPQLREQYF. Here the CDR3 DNA reads TGTGCCAGCAGTTTAGCATTTAGCGGGGATCCACAGCTAAGGGAGCAGTACTTC.

This clonotype was picked up a small number of times. The gene calls are TRBV5-6 and TRBJ2-1; no clear D. Trimming stripped 1 base from V and 4 bases from J, with 6 bases between. Germline lookup yields CDR1 SGHDT and CDR2 YYEEEE. This CDR3 contains 13 residues. The CDR3 region is CASSLYLYNEQFF. DNA of the CDR3: TGTGCCAGCAGCTTGTACCTTTACAATGAGCAGTTCTTC.

This clonotype was counted between two and nine times. The chain combines TRBV4-3 with TRBJ1-1; TRBD1 agrees at 8 bases. Germline trimming cut 2 bases from V and 4 bases from J; bases unmatched to any gene: 6. The germline gives CDR1 LGHNA, CDR2 YSLEER. This CDR3 has 15 amino acids. The CDR3 region has the DNA TGCGCCAGCAGCCAATTAGGACAGGGAGGCACTGAAGCTTTCTTT. Protein product: CASSQLGQGGTEAFF.

The V gene is TRBV5-6, the J gene TRBJ1-6; D not resolved. V lost 0 bases and J lost 3, with 7 bases in between. The CDR3 has 15 amino acids. Germline V gives CDR1 SGHDT, CDR2 YYEEEE. CDR3 coding DNA: TGTGCCAGCAGCTTGGGCAGCCTCTATAATTCACCCCTCCACTTT. Translating gives CASSLGSLYNSPLHF.

This clonotype has a count of ten or more. One end of the junction does not line up with germline, which may come from a read error. This chain connects TRBV12-3 or TRBV12-4 to TRBJ2-2; 7 bases fit TRBD1. This CDR3 is built from 14 residues. CDR3 amino acids: CASSPDRNAGELFF. The CDR3 DNA reads as TGTGCCAGCAGCCCGGACAGGAACGCCGGGGAGCTGTTTTTT.

The chain carries TRBV27 and TRBJ2-7, with D perhaps TRBD2 (7 bases). The CDR3 runs 14 residues. V was cut by 3 bases and J by 3 bases, with 12 bases left in between. Germline V gene sequence: CDR1 MNHEY, CDR2 SMNVEV (reference sequence). The CDR3 nucleotides are TGTGCCAGCAGTTTGGCGGGGGCCCTCTACGAGCAGTACTTC. Translating gives CASSLAGALYEQYF.

At least ten counts were recorded for this clonotype. This chain joins TRBV20-1 and TRBJ2-7, with TRBD1 matching over 9 bases. The germline CDR1 and CDR2 sequences are DFQATT and SNEGSKA (reference sequence). V dropped 3 bases and J dropped 10; count of bases not matched to a gene: 7. The CDR3 is made up of 12 amino acids. DNA of the CDR3: TGCAGTGCTAGCTCGTGGACAGGGGATCAGTACGTC. As protein: CSASSWTGDQYV.

This clonotype was seen only a few times. The chain has TRBV6-5 and TRBJ1-6; 9 bases match TRBD1. The V segment lost 6 bases and the J segment 12 bases; nucleotides outside the gene matches: 21. This CDR3 region has 18 residues. The germline gives CDR1 MNHEY, CDR2 SVGAGI. CDR3 protein: CASSHGTGLTARLKPLHF. For the CDR3, the DNA is TGTGCCAGCAGCCACGGGACAGGGCTGACCGCCAGGTTAAAACCCCTCCACTTT.

The genes are TRBV12-3 or TRBV12-4 and TRBJ2-3, with 8 bases identical to TRBD2. This CDR3 is built from 15 residues. The J segment lost 2 bases and the V segment lost 3 bases, leaving 4 bases of the junction unmatched. CDR3 nucleotide sequence: TGTGCCAGCAGTTTGGGCGGGGGGCACACAGATACGCAGTATTTT. This gives the protein CASSLGGGHTDTQYF.

This clonotype was counted many times. The chain joins TRBV29-1 to TRBJ2-1, with D possibly matching TRBD2 (7 bases). V dropped 5 bases and J dropped 8 bases, with 13 bases sitting between them. There are 12 residues in the CDR3. CDR1 and CDR2 from the germline V gene are SQVTM and ANQGSEA. Here the CDR3 reads CSVLQGRDEQFF. CDR3 coding DNA: TGCAGCGTTCTGCAGGGGAGGGATGAGCAGTTCTTC.

This clonotype was recorded at least ten times. The gene calls are TRBV20-1 and TRBJ1-1; a weak D match, TRBD1 (5 bases). V lost 2 bases and J lost 1, with 11 bases in between. Germline assignment: CDR1 DFQATT and CDR2 SNEGSKA (reference sequence). The CDR3 loop spans 14 amino acids. The CDR3 nucleotides read TGCAGTGCTAGAAACAGGTACTCGAACACTGAAGCTTTCTTT. Its translation is CSARNRYSNTEAFF.

The chain recombines TRBV2 with TRBJ1-2; 10 bases are a match to TRBD1. V lost 7 bases to trimming and J lost 3 bases; unmatched junction nucleotides: 2. CDR3 length: 13 residues. Germline V gene data show CDR1 as SNHLY and CDR2 as FYNNEI. The DNA for the CDR3 is TGTGCCAGCATTGGACAGGGGGACTATGGCTACACCTTC. Translated, it gives CASIGQGDYGYTF.